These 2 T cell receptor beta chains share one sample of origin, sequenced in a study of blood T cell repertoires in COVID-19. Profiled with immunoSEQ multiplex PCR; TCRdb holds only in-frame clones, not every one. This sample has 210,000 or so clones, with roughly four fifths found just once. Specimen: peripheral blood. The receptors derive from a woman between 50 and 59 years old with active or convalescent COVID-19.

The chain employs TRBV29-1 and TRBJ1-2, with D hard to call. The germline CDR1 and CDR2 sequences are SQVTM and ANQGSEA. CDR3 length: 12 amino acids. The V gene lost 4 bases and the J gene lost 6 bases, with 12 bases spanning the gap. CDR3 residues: CSVVAARDGYTF. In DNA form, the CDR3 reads TGCAGCGTTGTCGCCGCGCGGGATGGCTACACCTTC.

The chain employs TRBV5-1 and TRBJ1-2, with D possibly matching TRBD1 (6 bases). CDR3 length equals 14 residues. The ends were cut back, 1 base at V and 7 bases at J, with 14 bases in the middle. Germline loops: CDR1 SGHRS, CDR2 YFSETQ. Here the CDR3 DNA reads TGCGCCAGCAGCTTGTGGGACAACAAAAGTGGCTACACCTTC. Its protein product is CASSLWDNKSGYTF.